What follows describes a single T cell receptor (beta chain). Its antigen is as yet unknown. The V gene's germline CDR1 is MGHDK and CDR2 SYGVNS. The ends were cut back, 4 bases at V and 0 bases at J, with 16 bases in the middle. The CDR3 has 17 residues. The data belong to a study of shared clonotypes between healthy human individuals. Notes on the study in general: For naive CD4 cells, around 5% of clonotypes were shared across a handful of donors. Clonotype sharing among the donors was expected to vary with sequencing depth.

HIV-negative, healthy adults without recent acute infections or vaccinations were the donors. Profiled with immunoSEQ multiplex PCR; TCRdb holds only in-frame clones, not every one. Of about 1 million clones detected, 70% to 80% appear once; the ten largest clones hold approximately 0.5%. V gene TRBV25-1 combines with J gene TRBJ1-3; tentatively, D is TRBD1 (6 bases). The TCR originated in a man aged 18 to 35 in good health. Some clones in this sample may be carry-over from other donors' samples. Sequenced input: memory CD4+ T cells from PBMCs. Subset described: CD45RA-negative fraction. CDR3 in amino acids: CASSAAGGPRSGNTIYF. For the CDR3, the DNA is TGTGCCAGCAGTGCGGCGGGGGGCCCACGCTCTGGAAACACCATATATTTT.